Each of the 27 T cell receptor beta chains below was sequenced from the same sample in a study of blood T cell repertoires in COVID-19. Data came from immunoSEQ multiplex PCR; TCRdb stores just in-frame clones and leaves some out. The table lists roughly 330,000 clones, around 80% of them singletons, with about 1.2% in the top ten. Sequenced input: peripheral blood. The receptors were sampled from a woman between 50 and 59 years old with acute or convalescent COVID-19.

The V and J genes are TRBV19 and TRBJ1-6; D gene unclear. Trimming cost V 5 bases and J 10 bases, with 15 bases left between them. The germline V gene has CDR1 LNHDA and CDR2 SQIVND (reference sequence). The CDR3 spans 14 residues. The CDR3 here is CASSSRISGSPLHF. CDR3 bases: TGTGCCAGTAGTTCCAGAATATCGGGGTCACCCCTCCACTTT. The full variable domain, completed using reference TRBV19 and TRBJ1-6, is DGGITQSPKYLFRKEGQNVTLSCEQNLNHDAMYWYRQDPGQGLRLIYYSQIVNDFQKGDIAEGYSVSREKKESFPLTVTSAQKNPTAFYLCASSSRISGSPLHFGNGTRLTVT.

This clone was observed once. V and J are TRBV11-2 and TRBJ2-7; TRBD1 is a possible D gene (5 bases). Looked up from germline, CDR1 is SGHAT and CDR2 is FQNNGV. The germline V and J ends were trimmed by 5 bases and 3 bases, with 14 bases remaining between them. CDR3 length equals 14 residues. CDR3 sequence: CASSTPAGLYEQYV. CDR3 nucleotides: TGTGCCAGCAGCACCCCGGCAGGGCTCTACGAGCAGTACGTC.

The chain employs TRBV4-3 and TRBJ2-1, with 8 bases identical to TRBD2. The germline V gene encodes CDR1 LGHNA and CDR2 YSLEER. Trimming at V came to 1 base and at J to 9 bases, leaving 5 bases not matched to a gene. This CDR3 is built from 14 residues. The CDR3 reads CASSQAGTRGEQFF. The CDR3, as DNA: TGCGCCAGCAGCCAAGCGGGGACTAGGGGTGAGCAGTTCTTC.

The rearrangement joins TRBV19 to TRBJ1-5; 8 bases match TRBD1. Per germline, CDR1 LNHDA and CDR2 SQIVND (reference sequence). The CDR3 runs 15 residues. V trimming: 5 bases; J trimming: 4 bases; junction bases outside the gene matches: 7. This CDR3 reads CASSSTGGRNQPQHF. The CDR3 nucleotides are TGTGCCAGTAGTTCAACAGGGGGGAGAAATCAGCCCCAGCATTTT.

This clone was seen a handful of times. This rearrangement joins TRBV6-6 to TRBJ1-6; a weak D match, TRBD1 (6 bases). The CDR3 sequence is 16 residues long. The V and J ends lost 0 bases and 8 bases respectively, with 14 bases between them. CDR1 MNHNY and CDR2 SVGAGI come from the germline V gene (reference sequence). The CDR3, as DNA: TGTGCCAGCAGTTACTCGCCGGAGTCAGGGGATTCACCCCTCCACTTT. Translated, it gives CASSYSPESGDSPLHF.

This rearrangement joins TRBV6-6 to TRBJ2-5, with D perhaps matching TRBD2 (7 bases). Looked up from germline, CDR1 is MNHNY and CDR2 is SVGAGI (reference sequence). V was clipped by 6 bases and J by 5 bases, with 22 bases between them. This CDR3 region has 16 residues. The CDR3 DNA follows: TGTGCCAGCAGCCTCTCCCCCGGGGGGCGGCCGGAGACCCAGTACTTC. It translates to CASSLSPGGRPETQYF.

This clone was seen a single time. The chain recombines TRBV6-5 with TRBJ2-7; 8 bases fit TRBD1. Germline V gives CDR1 MNHEY, CDR2 SVGAGI. V trimming: 6 bases; J trimming: 2 bases; junction bases outside the gene matches: 3. The length of the CDR3 is 13 residues. CDR3 sequence reads: CASSAGQAYEQYV. CDR3 coding DNA: TGTGCCAGCAGCGCGGGACAGGCCTACGAGCAGTACGTC.

The chain joins TRBV5-1 to TRBJ1-2; D possibly corresponds to TRBD1 (5 bases). This CDR3 region has 15 residues. V was cut by 4 bases and J by 0 bases, with 13 bases left in between. The germline gives CDR1 SGHRS, CDR2 YFSETQ. DNA for the CDR3: TGCGCCAGCAGCCCGACGGGGGGACCTAACTATGGCTACACCTTC. Translating it yields CASSPTGGPNYGYTF.

The chain couples TRBV3-1 (or the pseudogene TRBV3-2) to TRBJ2-5; D may be TRBD2 (7 bases). Germline V gives CDR1 LGHDT, CDR2 YNNKEL (reference sequence). This CDR3 is 14 amino acids long. Trimming left V 1 base short and J 7 bases short, with 13 bases between. In DNA, the CDR3 is TGTGCCAGCAGCCAAGTTGCGGGGGCCGGGACCCAGTACTTC. It codes for CASSQVAGAGTQYF.

The chain is built from TRBV7-9 and TRBJ2-5; 8 bases map to TRBD2. V lost 6 bases, J lost 2 bases, and 8 bases stayed unmatched. This CDR3 contains 15 residues. Germline CDR1 and CDR2: SEHNR and FQNEAQ (reference sequence). CDR3 bases: TGTGCCAGCAGGTTTGGGGCTAGCGGGCAAGAGACCCAGTACTTC. It is translated as CASRFGASGQETQYF.

This chain uses TRBV14 with TRBJ2-7, with D unclear. The CDR3 spans 14 residues. The V end lost 4 bases, the J end lost 2 bases, and 12 bases lay between the germline ends. CDR1 and CDR2 (germline): SGHDN, FVKESK. DNA for the CDR3: TGTGCCAGCAGCCGGGCTTTGGTCCCCTACGAGCAGTACGTC. Translated, it gives CASSRALVPYEQYV.

The rearrangement uses TRBV27 and TRBJ1-4; no reliable D call. In germline, CDR1 is MNHEY, CDR2 SMNVEV (reference sequence). This CDR3 spans 12 amino acids. V shed 2 bases and J shed 10 bases, with 8 bases lying between them. CDR3: CASSLGEGKLFF. The CDR3 nucleotides read TGTGCCAGCAGTTTAGGGGAGGGAAAACTGTTTTTT.

The chain combines TRBV4-2 with TRBJ2-3, with 7 bases matching TRBD2. CDR3 length equals 15 residues. The trim removed 2 bases at V and 6 bases at J, leaving 8 bases unmatched. Germline loops: CDR1 LGHNA, CDR2 YNFKEQ. CDR3 DNA: TGTGCCAGCAGCCAACAGGGAGGGAGTGCCGATACGCAGTATTTT. Protein: CASSQQGGSADTQYF.

This chain joins TRBV2 and TRBJ1-4; D unresolved. Trimming removed 4 bases from V and 0 bases from J, with 9 bases in between. Germline CDR1 and CDR2: SNHLY and FYNNEI. The CDR3 has 15 residues. The DNA for the CDR3 is TGTGCCAGCAGTGGAGAGGGTTCAACTAATGAAAAACTGTTTTTT. It encodes CASSGEGSTNEKLFF.

The chain recombines TRBV7-2 with TRBJ2-6; no reliable D call. Germline CDR1 and CDR2: SGHTA and FQGNSA. Trimming removed 1 base from V and 2 bases from J, with 15 bases in between. The CDR3 extends over 18 amino acids. The CDR3 loop reads CASSLVSLASAGANVLTF. The CDR3 DNA sequence: TGTGCCAGCAGCTTAGTGAGTCTCGCTTCCGCTGGGGCCAACGTCCTGACTTTC.

This chain joins TRBV10-3 and TRBJ1-2; possible D gene TRBD1, 6 bases. The germline V and J ends were trimmed by 7 bases and 9 bases, with 24 bases remaining between them. CDR1 and CDR2 (germline): ENHRY, SYGVKD. The CDR3 loop spans 15 amino acids. The CDR3 protein is CAITTAGGREIRYTF. Written as DNA, the CDR3 is TGTGCCATCACTACGGCGGGGGGGCGGGAGATTCGCTACACCTTC.

This rearrangement joins TRBV11-2 to TRBJ1-1; D remains ambiguous. This CDR3 is 11 amino acids long. Germline V gene data show CDR1 as SGHAT and CDR2 as FQNNGV. The V gene lost 3 bases and the J gene lost 11 bases, with 10 bases spanning the gap. CDR3 coding DNA: TGTGCCAGCAGCTTTCTCAAAGCGGCTTTCTTT. Residues: CASSFLKAAFF.

The rearrangement uses TRBV3-1 (or the pseudogene TRBV3-2) and TRBJ2-3; 12 bases are a match to TRBD2. The V gene's germline CDR1 is LGHDT and CDR2 YNNKEL (reference sequence). This CDR3 has 16 residues. V lost 1 base and J lost 3; bases outside the gene matches: 2. The CDR3, as DNA: TGTGCCAGCAGCCAAGTGGGGACTAGCGGGACAGATACGCAGTATTTT. Residues: CASSQVGTSGTDTQYF.

The V gene is TRBV18, the J gene TRBJ2-1; 11 bases are a match to TRBD1. The CDR3 length is 17 residues. Unmatched junction bases numbered 6, after V lost 2 bases and J lost 3 bases. The germline CDR1 and CDR2 sequences are KGHSH and LQKENI. The CDR3 reads CASSPISGTGGYNEQFF. In DNA form, the CDR3 reads TGTGCCAGCTCACCAATTTCCGGGACAGGGGGCTACAATGAGCAGTTCTTC.

This clone was counted a few times. This chain joins TRBV3-1 (or the pseudogene TRBV3-2) and TRBJ2-7; 7 bases fit TRBD2. Germline values: CDR1 LGHDT, CDR2 YNNKEL (reference sequence). This CDR3 comprises 13 residues. The junction had 10 bases not matched to a gene; V was cut back by 4 bases and J by 10 bases. The CDR3 region is CASSPSGTTIQYV. In DNA form, the CDR3 reads TGTGCCAGCAGCCCGTCCGGGACTACCATCCAGTACGTC.

The chain employs TRBV5-4 and TRBJ1-2; the D is unclear. The CDR3 is 16 residues long. CDR1 is SGHNT and CDR2 is YYREEE in the germline V gene (reference sequence). Deletions cut 6 bases from V and 0 bases from J, with 18 bases between. CDR3 in DNA: TGTGCCAGCAAACACGACCGAGACACCTCTAACTATGGCTACACCTTC. Translation gives CASKHDRDTSNYGYTF. The full variable domain, completed using reference TRBV5-4 and TRBJ1-2, is ETGVTQSPTHLIKTRGQQVTLRCSSQSGHNTVSWYQQALGQGPQFIFQYYREEENGRGNFPPRFSGLQFPNYSSELNVNALELDDSALYLCASKHDRDTSNYGYTFGSGTRLTVV.

The V gene is TRBV7-9, the J gene TRBJ2-3; 7 positions agree with TRBD2. The CDR3 has 14 residues. The ends lost 5 bases at V and 4 bases at J; junction bases unmatched: 6. CDR1 is SEHNR, CDR2 FQNEAQ, per germline (reference sequence). The CDR3 bases are TGTGCCAGCAGCCTTAGCGGGTCCTCAGATACGCAGTATTTT. Its translation is CASSLSGSSDTQYF.

The chain has TRBV7-8 and TRBJ2-6; D may be TRBD1 (6 bases). V lost 5 bases to trimming and J lost 0 bases, with 14 bases between them. The CDR3 is 17 residues long. In germline, CDR1 is SGHVS, CDR2 FQNEAQ. The CDR3 coding sequence is TGTGCCAGCAGCCGCCCCGGGACATCCTCTGGGGCCAACGTCCTGACTTTC. It translates to CASSRPGTSSGANVLTF.

This clone showed up just a few times. The chain combines TRBV2 with TRBJ1-4, with no clear D. Germline V gives CDR1 SNHLY, CDR2 FYNNEI. The CDR3 is made up of 15 amino acids. Trimming removed 7 bases at V and 8 bases at J, with 20 bases between. The CDR3 loop is CASNARALSGEKLFF. For the CDR3, the DNA is TGTGCCAGCAACGCCCGCGCGCTGTCAGGAGAAAAACTGTTTTTT.

This CDR3 reads CASSLRPSGTNTPDTQYF. CDR3 bases: TGCGCCAGCAGCCTGCGGCCCAGCGGGACAAATACCCCAGATACGCAGTATTTT. The chain uses TRBV4-1 and TRBJ2-3; D may be TRBD2 (7 bases). The CDR3 is 18 residues long. Germline assignment: CDR1 MGHRA and CDR2 YSYEKL. Trimming stripped 4 bases from V and 4 bases from J, with 24 bases between.

CDR3 sequence: CASSEGTVPDTQYF. Written as DNA, the CDR3 is TGTGCCAGCAGTGAAGGGACTGTTCCGGATACGCAGTATTTT. V gene TRBV6-1 combines with J gene TRBJ2-3; tentatively, D is TRBD2 (5 bases). CDR1 is MNHNS and CDR2 is SASEGT in the germline V gene. V lost 1 base to trimming and J lost 6 bases, with 11 bases between them. The CDR3 has 14 amino acids.

This clone was recorded a few times. The chain uses TRBV5-1 and TRBJ2-3, with D maybe TRBD1 (6 bases). The CDR3 totals 14 residues. Germline assignment: CDR1 SGHRS and CDR2 YFSETQ. The germline V and J ends were trimmed by 0 bases and 4 bases, with 9 bases remaining between them. The CDR3 coding sequence is TGCGCCAGCAGCTTGGAAGGGGGATCAGATACGCAGTATTTT. It specifies CASSLEGGSDTQYF.